This entry lists 20 T cell receptor beta chains sequenced from one sample in a study of blood T cell repertoires in COVID-19 (dated by TCRdb to 2020 to 2022). The library was prepared using the immunoSEQ multiplex PCR assay. The source is immuneACCESS, and TCRdb retained only in-frame sequences with V and J called. Part of the clones is not carried over; for the studies checked, unresolved V genes explain less than half of this, and the remainder is unexplained. Across this sample there are 80,000 or so clones, with approximately 86% seen only once. The ten largest clones take up over 15% of the sample. Material: peripheral blood. The receptors here all came from a human donor in a cohort sampled during active COVID-19.

For the CDR3, the DNA is TGTGCCAGCAGTCGAATCCCCGGGACAAACACAGATACGCAGTATTTT. This encodes CASSRIPGTNTDTQYF. The chain links TRBV6-2 or TRBV6-3 to TRBJ2-3; D is possibly TRBD1 (6 bases). Germline-derived CDR1 and CDR2 are MNHEY and SVGEGT. CDR3 size: 16 residues. V lost 5 bases to trimming and J lost 2 bases, with 17 bases between them.

The rearrangement joins TRBV5-1 to TRBJ2-3; 7 bases fit TRBD2. V was pared by 4 bases and J by 4 bases, with 12 bases of the junction left unmatched. The CDR3 extends over 16 amino acids. Germline V gives CDR1 SGHRS, CDR2 YFSETQ. DNA of the CDR3: TGCGCCAGCAGCGGCGGGGGTCCGCACCCGGCAGATACGCAGTATTTT. This translates into CASSGGGPHPADTQYF.

This chain uses TRBV27 with TRBJ1-5; TRBD1 is a possible D gene (5 bases). V was pared by 5 bases and J by 5 bases, with 13 bases between. This CDR3 is 14 amino acids long. Germline-derived CDR1 and CDR2 are MNHEY and SMNVEV (reference sequence). The DNA of the CDR3 is TGTGCCAGCAGTGGGGACCCGGGGGATCAGCCCCAGCATTTT. As protein: CASSGDPGDQPQHF.

The chain joins TRBV9 to TRBJ1-1; D is undetermined. Trimming cost V 7 bases and J 1 base, with 8 bases left between them. Germline CDR1 reads SGDLS; CDR2 reads YYNGEE. The CDR3 is 12 residues long. The CDR3 DNA is TGTGCCAGCGGGAGGAGGAACACTGAAGCTTTCTTT. This gives the protein CASGRRNTEAFF.

The gene calls are TRBV29-1 and TRBJ2-5; a weak D match, TRBD1 (6 bases). CDR3 size: 13 residues. Germline-derived CDR1 and CDR2 are SQVTM and ANQGSEA. V shed 6 bases and J shed 5 bases, with 16 bases lying between them. CDR3 region: CSVGKRQEETQYF. The CDR3 nucleotides read TGCAGCGTGGGGAAAAGACAGGAGGAGACCCAGTACTTC.

The chain couples TRBV18 to TRBJ1-5; D unclear. With 6 bases removed from V and 6 bases from J, the gap between germline ends came to 18 bases. The CDR3 length is 15 residues. Germline V gene sequence: CDR1 KGHSH, CDR2 LQKENI. The CDR3 coding sequence is TGTGCCAGCTCGTCCTCAGAGGGCAATATTCAGCCCCAGCATTTT. Translation gives CASSSSEGNIQPQHF.

This chain uses TRBV19 with TRBJ2-5; D perhaps matches TRBD2 (6 bases). With 7 bases removed from V and 3 bases from J, the gap between germline ends came to 15 bases. The CDR3 sequence is 14 residues long. Germline values: CDR1 LNHDA, CDR2 SQIVND (reference sequence). The CDR3 here is CASTAGPQKETQYF. The CDR3 DNA reads TGTGCCAGTACCGCGGGACCGCAAAAAGAGACCCAGTACTTC.

The V call is TRBV6-5, the J call TRBJ1-1, with unresolved D. Germline V CDR1 and CDR2: MNHEY, SVGAGI. Deletions cut 0 bases from V and 5 bases from J, with 13 bases between. The length of the CDR3 is 15 residues. The CDR3 bases are TGTGCCAGCAGTTACTCGTCGGGGTTGACGACTGAAGCTTTCTTT. This sequence encodes CASSYSSGLTTEAFF.

This sequence joins TRBV20-1 and TRBJ2-2; a weak D match, TRBD2 (7 bases). V was clipped by 3 bases and J by 4 bases, with 15 bases between them. The CDR3 runs 15 residues. Per the germline V gene, CDR1 is DFQATT and CDR2 is SNEGSKA (reference sequence). CDR3 sequence reads: CSASRGGSSTGELFF. CDR3 DNA: TGCAGTGCTAGTAGGGGGGGCTCGAGCACCGGGGAGCTGTTTTTT.

The gene calls are TRBV5-6 and TRBJ2-5, with 9 bases lining up with TRBD1. Germline CDR1 and CDR2: SGHDT and YYEEEE. The CDR3 is 15 residues long. V lost 4 bases and J lost 5; bases outside the gene matches: 9. Written as DNA, the CDR3 is TGTGCCAGCAGCCTAGAACCGACAGGGGGGGAGACCCAGTACTTC. Translated, it gives CASSLEPTGGETQYF.

The rearrangement uses TRBV9 and TRBJ2-2, with 11 nucleotides matching TRBD2. Germline lookup yields CDR1 SGDLS and CDR2 YYNGEE. The junction had 19 bases not matched to a gene; V was cut back by 6 bases and J by 3 bases. The CDR3 is 20 amino acids. This CDR3 reads CASNGQTLAGGYKHTGELFF. The DNA for the CDR3 is TGTGCCAGCAACGGTCAGACTCTAGCGGGGGGATATAAACACACCGGGGAGCTGTTTTTT.

CDR3 coding DNA: TGTGCCTGGACGGGGATGGCCGGTGAGCAGTTCTTC. Amino acid sequence: CAWTGMAGEQFF. The chain links TRBV30 to TRBJ2-1; a possible D gene is TRBD2 (5 bases). The CDR3 extends over 12 amino acids. V was shortened by 4 bases and J by 9 bases, with 13 bases between the two germline ends. CDR1 GTSNPN and CDR2 SVGIG come from the germline V gene (reference sequence).

This sequence joins TRBV5-1 and TRBJ2-1, with D possibly TRBD1 on 6 matching bases. This CDR3 is built from 14 residues. V lost 4 bases and J 5 bases, leaving 13 bases between the germline ends. Germline V gene lookup returns CDR1 SGHRS and CDR2 YFSETQ. CDR3 residues: CASSVGQLDNEQFF. CDR3 DNA: TGCGCCAGCAGCGTAGGACAGCTCGACAATGAGCAGTTCTTC.

This clone was observed a handful of times. The chain couples TRBV7-3 to TRBJ2-1; a weak D match, TRBD2 (5 bases). Germline V gene sequence: CDR1 SGHTA, CDR2 FQGTGA. V lost 3 bases and J lost 8, with 14 bases in between. The length of the CDR3 is 14 residues. The CDR3 coding sequence is TGTGCCAGCAGCTTGGTAACTAGTTCGTATGAGCAGTTCTTC. Translating it yields CASSLVTSSYEQFF. The whole variable domain, remainder taken from reference TRBV7-3 and TRBJ2-1, is GAGVSQTPSNKVTEKGKYVELRCDPISGHTALYWYRQSLGQGPEFLIYFQGTGAADDSGLPNDRFFAVRPEGSVSTLKIQRTERGDSAVYLCASSLVTSSYEQFFGPGTRLTVL.

The chain is built from TRBV5-4 and TRBJ2-5; 8 bases align to TRBD2. The trim removed 4 bases at V and 2 bases at J, leaving 7 bases unmatched. This CDR3 comprises 15 residues. The germline V gene has CDR1 SGHNT and CDR2 YYREEE (reference sequence). The chain's CDR3 is CASSDQAGEQETQYF. CDR3 nucleotide sequence: TGTGCCAGCAGCGATCAAGCGGGAGAGCAAGAGACCCAGTACTTC.

V is TRBV6-5 and J is TRBJ2-1, with D unclear. Germline lookup yields CDR1 MNHEY and CDR2 SVGAGI. V lost 6 bases and J 0 bases, leaving 12 bases between the germline ends. This CDR3 has 15 residues. The CDR3 region is CASSVKSGSYNEQFF. For the CDR3, the DNA is TGTGCCAGCAGCGTGAAGAGTGGCTCCTACAATGAGCAGTTCTTC.

The chain uses TRBV9 and TRBJ1-4; 7 bases map to TRBD1. This CDR3 contains 17 residues. Trimming cost V 3 bases and J 4 bases; bases outside gene matches: 12. From germline, CDR1 is SGDLS and CDR2 YYNGEE. CDR3 in amino acids: CASSASVRGQGNEKLFF. The CDR3 coding sequence is TGTGCCAGCAGCGCATCCGTGAGGGGGCAAGGTAATGAAAAACTGTTTTTT.

V is TRBV6-5 and J is TRBJ1-5; D might be TRBD1 (5 bases). Trimming took 5 bases from V and 6 from J, leaving 14 bases between them. This CDR3 is 14 amino acids long. Germline V lookup: CDR1 MNHEY, CDR2 SVGAGI. The CDR3 bases are TGTGCCAGCAGTACGACAGTTGTTGGTCAGCCCCAGCATTTT. Encoded protein: CASSTTVVGQPQHF.

The chain employs TRBV7-9 and TRBJ2-1, with 15 nucleotides matching TRBD2. In germline, CDR1 is SEHNR, CDR2 FQNEAQ (reference sequence). The CDR3 is 16 residues long. Trimming cost V 5 bases and J 9 bases; bases outside gene matches: 8. CDR3 in DNA: TGTGCCAGCAGCACACGGACTAGCGGGGGGGCCTCTGAGCAGTTCTTC. The encoded protein is CASSTRTSGGASEQFF. Full variable domain (remainder filled in from reference TRBV7-9 and TRBJ2-1): DTGVSQNPRHKITKRGQNVTFRCDPISEHNRLYWYRQTLGQGPEFLTYFQNEAQLEKSRLLSDRFSAERPKGSFSTLEIQRTEQGDSAMYLCASSTRTSGGASEQFFGPGTRLTVL.

This clone has just one count. The V and J genes are TRBV10-3 and TRBJ2-1; D unclear. Germline assignment: CDR1 ENHRY and CDR2 SYGVKD. V gave up 2 bases and J gave up 6 bases, with 5 bases separating them. The CDR3 totals 12 residues. CDR3 DNA sequence: TGTGCCATCAGTGAGAACTCCAATGAGCAGTTCTTC. Protein: CAISENSNEQFF.